This T cell receptor beta chain was sequenced during a study of blood T cells in healthy people across ages. Primers used in a second PCR of about 6 to 11 cycles were a sample-barcoded 5' primer and a J-beta primer mix. TCRdb ran MiXCR on the 5' RACE reads and lists one entry per CDR3 protein. The sample shows about 540,000 distinct CDR3 sequences, around 24% of them seen only once. Germline V gives CDR1 DFQATT, CDR2 SNEGSKA (reference sequence). V was clipped by 0 bases and J by 0 bases, with 12 bases between them. This CDR3 has 16 amino acids. This same sample was also part of a study on T cells of mothers and their children.

This chain links TRBV20-1 with TRBJ2-4; D unclear. Sequencing was performed on blood. This TCR derives from a boy under 18 in good health. CDR3 in amino acids: CSARDRGSLAKNIQYF. The CDR3 region has the DNA TGCAGTGCTAGAGATCGAGGCAGTTTAGCCAAAAACATTCAGTACTTC.